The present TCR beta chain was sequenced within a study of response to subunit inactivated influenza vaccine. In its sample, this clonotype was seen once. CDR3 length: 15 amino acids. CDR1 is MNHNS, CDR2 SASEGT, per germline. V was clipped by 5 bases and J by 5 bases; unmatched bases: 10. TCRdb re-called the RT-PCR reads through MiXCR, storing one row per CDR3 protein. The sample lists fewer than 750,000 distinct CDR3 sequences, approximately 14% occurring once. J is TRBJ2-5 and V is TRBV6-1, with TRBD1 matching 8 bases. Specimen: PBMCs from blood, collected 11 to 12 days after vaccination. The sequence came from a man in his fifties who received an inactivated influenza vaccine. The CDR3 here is CASSQVTGEEETQYF. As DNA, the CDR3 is TGTGCCAGCAGTCAGGTGACAGGGGAGGAGGAGACCCAGTACTTC.